The entry below gives a single T cell receptor (beta chain) sequence along with its context. This CDR3 comprises 17 residues. V gave up 5 bases and J gave up 2 bases; unmatched junction bases: 11. The germline CDR1 and CDR2 sequences are MNHEY and SMNVEV (reference sequence). This table comes from immunoSEQ multiplex PCR, and its TCRdb copy is limited to in-frame clones, with some not included. Of approximately 300,000 clones listed, nearly 90% are singletons. The sample is drawn from a study of blood T cell repertoires in COVID-19. For the study at large: The origin of the acute and convalescent COVID-19 samples was the United States, Italy and Spain. T cells, B-cell-depleted T cells, or PBMCs provided the cDNA or gDNA that served as material.

Individuals aged roughly 18 to 100 years were recruited from fewer than 30 US areas. Donors of Cohort 3 who recovered were those that had two negative PCRs, clearance, or symptom resolution. Sequenced material: PBMCs or T cells enriched from blood (not recorded which). The V call is TRBV27, the J call TRBJ1-2; 10 bases map to TRBD1. The sequence was obtained from a woman between 25 and 40 years old who had recovered from COVID-19. The CDR3 DNA reads as TGTGCCAGCAGTCCCCGAGGACAGGGGGATCGGAACTATGGCTACACCTTC. Translated: CASSPRGQGDRNYGYTF.